This T cell receptor (beta chain) emerged from a study of cytomegalovirus exposure and HLA in healthy donors. Notes on the study in general: There was a cluster of highly shared sequence variants that was likely a sequencing artifact. Later, an analysis found that common viral pathogens appeared to be linked with several of the most significant clusters.

Use of 60 Vbeta and 13 Jbeta primers characterized the PCR. The authors' processing: About 11 million of tens of millions of unique TCR beta chains were shared, per a later count. The table came from immunoSEQ multiplex PCR; TCRdb's copy has only in-frame clones and leaves some out. D and trimming were read from the DNA, whereas the V and J calls and clone size are those reported in that table. The sample gives about 110,000 clones, 70% to 85% of which show up once; less than 0.95% is in the top ten. The CDR3 has 11 residues. V lost 5 bases, J lost 10 bases, and 12 bases lay in between. Germline values: CDR1 SEHNR, CDR2 FQNEAQ (reference sequence). On this clone: Antigen specificity is unknown.

This TCR was sampled from a boy younger than 18 in good health and CMV-seronegative. Sequencing input: PBMCs. V usage is TRBV7-9 and J usage is TRBJ2-7; a possible D gene is TRBD2 (5 bases). The CDR3 DNA reads as TGTGCCAGCAGCGGCGGGCCTCCCCAGTACTTC. It codes for CASSGGPPQYF.